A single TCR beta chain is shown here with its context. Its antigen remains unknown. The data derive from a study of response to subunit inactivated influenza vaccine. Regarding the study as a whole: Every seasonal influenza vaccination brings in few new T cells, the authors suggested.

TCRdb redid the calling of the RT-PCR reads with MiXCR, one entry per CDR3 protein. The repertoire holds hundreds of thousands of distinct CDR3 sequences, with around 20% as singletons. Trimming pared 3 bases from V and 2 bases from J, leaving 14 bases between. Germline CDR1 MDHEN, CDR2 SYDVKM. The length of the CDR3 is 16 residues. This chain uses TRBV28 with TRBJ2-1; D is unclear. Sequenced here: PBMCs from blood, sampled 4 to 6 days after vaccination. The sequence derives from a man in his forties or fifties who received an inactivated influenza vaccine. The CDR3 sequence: CASSFSSGPPYNEQFF. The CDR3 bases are TGTGCCAGCAGTTTTTCGTCCGGGCCCCCCTACAATGAGCAGTTCTTC.